This T cell receptor (beta chain) was recorded in a study of blood T cell repertoires in COVID-19. Background on the study: Some COVID-19 samples were acute and others convalescent; all came from the United States, Italy and Spain. Nucleic acid was either cDNA or gDNA, and it came from T cells, B-cell-depleted T cells, or PBMCs.

In the source study's methods: By means of reference gene primer amplification, nucleated cell counts were estimated. Assay: immunoSEQ multiplex PCR; the TCRdb copy retains only in-frame clones and omits some. V and J calls and clone size are those listed in that table; D and trimming were worked out from the DNA. The profile shows more than 95,000 clones, 87% of them singletons. CDR3 length: 16 residues. V lost 1 base and J lost 3, with 15 bases in between. Germline V gene lookup returns CDR1 KGHSH and CDR2 LQKENI. This clone was found once. Sequencing was carried out using peripheral blood. The chain couples TRBV18 to TRBJ1-2; D ambiguous. This TCR was sampled from a man aged 50 to 59 with acute or convalescent COVID-19. Written as DNA, the CDR3 is TGTGCCAGCTCACCACAGTTTCCGGGGATAGACTATGGCTACACCTTC. It translates to CASSPQFPGIDYGYTF. The full variable domain, in which reference TRBV18 and TRBJ1-2 provide the parts outside the CDR3, is NAGVMQNPRHLVRRRGQEARLRCSPMKGHSHVYWYRQLPEEGLKFMVYLQKENIIDESGMPKERFSAEFPKEGPSILRIQQVVRGDSAAYFCASSPQFPGIDYGYTFGSGTRLTVV.